Listed below are T cell receptor beta chains from one sample, sequenced in a study of CD8+ T cells in alopecia areata. Libraries were prepared by immunoSEQ multiplex PCR; TCRdb keeps only in-frame clonotypes and omits some of them. Altogether over 85,000 clones are present, nearly 45% being singletons, with the ten largest covering 0.7% to 0.95%. Sample: CD4+ T cells sorted from blood. These TCRs come from a human donor with alopecia areata. The CDR3 runs from the conserved cysteine through the conserved F or W. Fields, in order: D gene, V gene, J gene, clone size, CDR3 DNA, CDR3 protein. The D gene is left open where the match is weak. Clone size is not always given. Where it is, it says once, few, many or a class for expanded clones.

.	TRBV29-1	TRBJ2-3	.	TGCAGCGTTGCCAATGAAGATACGCAGTATTTT	CSVANEDTQYF
TRBD1	TRBV11-2	TRBJ2-7	few	TGTGCCAGCAGCTTCAACTCCGGGACAGTCAACGAGCAGTACTTC	CASSFNSGTVNEQYF
TRBD1	TRBV6-6	TRBJ2-1	.	TGTGCCAGCAGTCCCCACCGGGACAGGGGCAATGAGCAGTTCTTC	CASSPHRDRGNEQFF
TRBD1	TRBV28	TRBJ2-7	.	TGTGCCAGCACCCCCGGGACAGGCCCCTACGAGCAGTACTTC	CASTPGTGPYEQYF
.	TRBV29-1	TRBJ2-7	.	TGCAGCGTTGCTCCGGAAAACCCCTGGGACAAGCTAGGCGAGCAGTACTTC	CSVAPENPWDKLGEQYF
.	TRBV30	TRBJ2-1	.	TGTGCCTGGAGTCAACGGGGGAGGAATGAGCAGTTCTTC	CAWSQRGRNEQFF
.	TRBV29-1	TRBJ2-3	few	TGCAGCGTTGAGCGCGGCCGTGGGGGGAGCACAGATACGCAGTATTTT	CSVERGRGGSTDTQYF
.	TRBV6-5	TRBJ2-5	few	TGTGCCAGCAGTCGCCAAGAGACCCAGTACTTC	CASSRQETQYF
.	TRBV5-6	TRBJ2-5	few	TGTGCCAGCAGCTTGGAATTGGGCCCGCAAGAGACCCAGTACTTC	CASSLELGPQETQYF
TRBD2	TRBV30	TRBJ2-1	.	TGTGCCTGGTCCGGGACTAGCGGATCCAATGAGCAGTTCTTC	CAWSGTSGSNEQFF
TRBD1	TRBV30	TRBJ2-1	.	TGTGCCTGGAGTTATGACAGGGGCAAGGATGAGCAGTTCTTC	CAWSYDRGKDEQFF
TRBD1	TRBV11-2	TRBJ2-7	.	TGTGCCAGCAGTCCAACAGGGGGTCGAGGGGAGCAGTACTTC	CASSPTGGRGEQYF
.	TRBV29-1	TRBJ1-4	.	TGCAGCGTGGGATTTCGGGAAAAACTGTTTTTT	CSVGFREKLFF
.	TRBV4-3	TRBJ2-7	.	TGCGCCAGCAGCCAAGATCCTGGGGAAATGGACGAGCAGTACTTC	CASSQDPGEMDEQYF
TRBD2	TRBV29-1	TRBJ2-3	.	TGCAGCGTTGAAGACGGTGGGACTAGCGGGCCGACAGATACGCAGTATTTT	CSVEDGGTSGPTDTQYF
.	TRBV21-1	TRBJ1-5	.	TGTGCCAGCAGCAAAACAGGGGATTGGGTACAGCCCCAGCATTTT	CASSKTGDWVQPQHF
TRBD1	TRBV30	TRBJ1-6	.	TGTGCCTGGGCTATGGGACAGGAGAATTCACCCCTCCACTTT	CAWAMGQENSPLHF
TRBD2	TRBV7-2	TRBJ2-5	few	TGTGCCAGCAGCAGGGGGACTAGCGGGACGGAGACCCAGTACTTC	CASSRGTSGTETQYF
TRBD1	TRBV19	TRBJ2-1	few	TGTGCCAGTAGTATTCTTGGGACAGCCGACGGTGAGCAGTTCTTC	CASSILGTADGEQFF
.	TRBV18	TRBJ2-5	.	TGTGCCAGCTCACCCCCAGGCACGGGAGAGACCCAGTACTTC	CASSPPGTGETQYF
.	TRBV18	TRBJ2-1	.	TGTGCCAGCTCACCCGAGTCGGGTGAGCAGTTCTTC	CASSPESGEQFF
.	TRBV28	TRBJ2-7	.	TGTGCCAGCAGTTATGGTCTACGCGCTGACTACGAGCAGTACTTC	CASSYGLRADYEQYF
TRBD1	TRBV30	TRBJ2-3	.	TGTGCCTGGGCTGGACAGGGAGGATCCACAGATACGCAGTATTTT	CAWAGQGGSTDTQYF
.	TRBV4-1	TRBJ1-2	.	TGCGCCAGCAGCCAGGGGACCATCGAATACTATGGCTACACCTTC	CASSQGTIEYYGYTF
.	TRBV29-1	TRBJ1-2	.	TGCAGCGTCGGGGAGGGCTGGGACTATGGCTACACCTTC	CSVGEGWDYGYTF
TRBD1	TRBV29-1	TRBJ2-5	few	TGCAGCGTGACGACCGGGACAGGGATTGAGACCCAGTACTTC	CSVTTGTGIETQYF
.	TRBV30	TRBJ2-5	.	TGTGCCTGGAGTGTAAGTGGGACCCAGTACTTC	CAWSVSGTQYF
TRBD1	TRBV30	TRBJ1-1	.	TGTGCCTGGAGTGGGGCTGAAGGGACAGGGGACACTGAAGCTTTCTTT	CAWSGAEGTGDTEAFF
TRBD1	TRBV7-2	TRBJ2-1	.	TGTGCCAGCTGTTATCAGGGGGCGCTTGATGAGCAGTTCTTC	CASCYQGALDEQFF
TRBD1	TRBV29-1	TRBJ2-3	.	TGCAGCGTCGGGACAGCAGTCGGCACAGATACGCAGTATTTT	CSVGTAVGTDTQYF